This T cell receptor beta chain was observed in a study of cytomegalovirus exposure and HLA in healthy donors. As for the study in general: Drawn from HLA-typed donors, about 85 million unique TCRs were held in an early data release.

The PCR ran on 60 Vbeta and 13 Jbeta primers. Using immunoSEQ multiplex PCR, the repertoire was profiled, and TCRdb retains in-frame clones only, with some absent. The specimen's table records some 200,000 clones. The V gene lost 3 bases and the J gene lost 7 bases, with 12 bases spanning the gap. Per germline, CDR1 SNHLY and CDR2 FYNNEI. The length of the CDR3 is 14 residues. The genes are TRBV2 and TRBJ2-2, with no clear D. This TCR came from a boy aged 5-17 years in good health and CMV-seronegative. Sequenced material: PBMCs. CDR3 sequence: CASSDRITSGELFF. The CDR3 bases are TGTGCCAGCAGTGATCGTATTACGAGCGGGGAGCTGTTTTTT.